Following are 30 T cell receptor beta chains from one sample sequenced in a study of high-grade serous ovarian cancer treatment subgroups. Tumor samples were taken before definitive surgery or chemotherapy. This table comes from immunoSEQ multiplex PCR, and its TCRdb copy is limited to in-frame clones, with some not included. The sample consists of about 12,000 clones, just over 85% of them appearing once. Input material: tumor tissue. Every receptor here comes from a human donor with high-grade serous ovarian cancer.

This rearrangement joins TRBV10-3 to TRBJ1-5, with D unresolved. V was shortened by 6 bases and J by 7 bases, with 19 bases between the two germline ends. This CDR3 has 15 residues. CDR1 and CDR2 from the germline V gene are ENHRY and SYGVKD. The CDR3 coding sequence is TGTGCCATCAGCCACGACACTCATGGGATGCAGCCCCAGCATTTT. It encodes CAISHDTHGMQPQHF.

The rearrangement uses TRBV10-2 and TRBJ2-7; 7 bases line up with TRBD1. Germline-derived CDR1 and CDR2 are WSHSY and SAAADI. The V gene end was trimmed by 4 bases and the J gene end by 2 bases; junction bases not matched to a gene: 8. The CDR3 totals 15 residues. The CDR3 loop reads CASSGPGQGAYEQYF. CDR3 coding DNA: TGCGCCAGCAGTGGACCGGGCCAGGGGGCCTACGAGCAGTACTTC.

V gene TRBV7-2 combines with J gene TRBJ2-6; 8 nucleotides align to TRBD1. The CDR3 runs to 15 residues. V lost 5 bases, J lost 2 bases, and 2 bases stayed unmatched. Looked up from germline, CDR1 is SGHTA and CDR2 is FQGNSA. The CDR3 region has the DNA TGTGCCAGCAGCCCGACAGGGGCTGGGGCCAACGTCCTGACTTTC. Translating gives CASSPTGAGANVLTF.

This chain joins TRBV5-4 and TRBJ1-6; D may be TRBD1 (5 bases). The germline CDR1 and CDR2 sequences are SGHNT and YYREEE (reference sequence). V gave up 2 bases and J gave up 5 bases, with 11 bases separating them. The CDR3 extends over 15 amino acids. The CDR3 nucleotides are TGTGCCAGCAGCTTAGTAGGGGTGCATAATTCACCCCTCCACTTT. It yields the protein CASSLVGVHNSPLHF.

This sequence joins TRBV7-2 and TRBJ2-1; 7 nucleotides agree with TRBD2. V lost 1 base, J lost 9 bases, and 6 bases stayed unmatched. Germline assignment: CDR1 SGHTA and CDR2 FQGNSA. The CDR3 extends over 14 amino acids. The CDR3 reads CASSLVGGGLEQFF. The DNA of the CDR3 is TGTGCCAGCAGCTTAGTTGGCGGGGGACTTGAGCAGTTCTTC. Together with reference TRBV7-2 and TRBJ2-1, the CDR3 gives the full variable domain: GAGVSQSPSNKVTEKGKDVELRCDPISGHTALYWYRQSLGQGLEFLIYFQGNSAPDKSGLPSDRFSAERTGGSVSTLTIQRTQQEDSAVYLCASSLVGGGLEQFFGPGTRLTVL.

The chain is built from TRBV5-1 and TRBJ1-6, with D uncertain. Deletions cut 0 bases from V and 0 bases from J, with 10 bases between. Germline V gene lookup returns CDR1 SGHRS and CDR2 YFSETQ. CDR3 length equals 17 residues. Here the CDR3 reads CASSLEERSSYNSPLHF. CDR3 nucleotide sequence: TGCGCCAGCAGCTTGGAGGAGCGCAGCTCCTATAATTCACCCCTCCACTTT.

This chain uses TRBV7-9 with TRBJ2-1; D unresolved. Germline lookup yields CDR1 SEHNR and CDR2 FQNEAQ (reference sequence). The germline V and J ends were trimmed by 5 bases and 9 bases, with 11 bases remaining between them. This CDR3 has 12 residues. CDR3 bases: TGTGCCAGCAGCCCCACCTCGAGTGAGCAGTTCTTC. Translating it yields CASSPTSSEQFF.

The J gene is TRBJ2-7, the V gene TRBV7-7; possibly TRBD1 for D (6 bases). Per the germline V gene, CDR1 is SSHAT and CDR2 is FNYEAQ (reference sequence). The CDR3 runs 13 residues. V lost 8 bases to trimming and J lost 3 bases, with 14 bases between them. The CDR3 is CASQQGGSYEQYF. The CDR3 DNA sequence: TGTGCCAGCCAACAGGGCGGTAGCTACGAGCAGTACTTC.

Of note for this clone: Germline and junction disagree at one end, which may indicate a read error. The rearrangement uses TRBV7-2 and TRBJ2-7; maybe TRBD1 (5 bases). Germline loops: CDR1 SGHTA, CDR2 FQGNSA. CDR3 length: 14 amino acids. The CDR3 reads CAGSKTDRRYEQYF. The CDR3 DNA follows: TGTGCCGGCAGCAAAACTGACAGACGATACGAGCAGTACTTC.

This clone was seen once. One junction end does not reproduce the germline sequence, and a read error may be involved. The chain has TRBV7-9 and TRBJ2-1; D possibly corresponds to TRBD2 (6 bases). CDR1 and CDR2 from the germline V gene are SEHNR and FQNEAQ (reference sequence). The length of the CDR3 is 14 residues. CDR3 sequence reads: CASSIAASLDEQFF. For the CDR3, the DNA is TGTGCCAGCAGCATAGCGGCTAGCTTGGATGAGCAGTTCTTC.

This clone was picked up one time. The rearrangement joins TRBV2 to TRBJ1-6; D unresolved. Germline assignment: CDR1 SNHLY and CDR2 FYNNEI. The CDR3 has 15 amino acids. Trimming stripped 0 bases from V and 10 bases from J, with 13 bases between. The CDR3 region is CASSEARGSRSPLHF. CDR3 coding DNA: TGTGCCAGCAGTGAAGCGAGAGGGTCTCGCTCACCCCTCCACTTT.

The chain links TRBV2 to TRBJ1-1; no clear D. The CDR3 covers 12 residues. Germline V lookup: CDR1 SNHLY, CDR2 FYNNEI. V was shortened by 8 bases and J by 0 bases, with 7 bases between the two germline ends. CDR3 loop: CASEQMNTEAFF. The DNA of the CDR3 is TGTGCCAGCGAACAGATGAACACTGAAGCTTTCTTT.

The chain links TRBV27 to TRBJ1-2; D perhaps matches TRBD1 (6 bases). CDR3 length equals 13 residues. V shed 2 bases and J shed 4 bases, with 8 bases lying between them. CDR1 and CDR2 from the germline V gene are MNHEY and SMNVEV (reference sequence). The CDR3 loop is CASSLRGTYGYTF. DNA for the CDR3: TGTGCCAGCAGTTTAAGGGGGACCTATGGCTACACCTTC.

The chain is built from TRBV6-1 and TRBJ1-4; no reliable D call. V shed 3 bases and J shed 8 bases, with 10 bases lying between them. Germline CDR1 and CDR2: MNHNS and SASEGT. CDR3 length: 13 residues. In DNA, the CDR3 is TGTGCCAGCAGTGACGTGGGCCGGGAAAAACTGTTTTTT. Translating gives CASSDVGREKLFF.

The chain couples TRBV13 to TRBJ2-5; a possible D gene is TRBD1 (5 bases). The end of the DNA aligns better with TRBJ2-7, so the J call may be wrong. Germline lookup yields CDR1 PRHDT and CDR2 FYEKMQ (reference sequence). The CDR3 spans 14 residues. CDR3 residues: CASSRDSRSYEQYF. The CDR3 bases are TGTGCCAGCAGCAGAGACAGTCGCTCCTACGAGCAGTACTTC.

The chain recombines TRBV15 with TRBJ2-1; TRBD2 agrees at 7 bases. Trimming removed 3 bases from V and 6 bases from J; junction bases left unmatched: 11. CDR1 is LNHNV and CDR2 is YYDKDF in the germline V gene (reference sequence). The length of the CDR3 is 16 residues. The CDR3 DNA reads TGTGCCACCAGCAGGCCCCCGATCGGCGGGAGCAATGAGCAGTTCTTC. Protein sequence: CATSRPPIGGSNEQFF.

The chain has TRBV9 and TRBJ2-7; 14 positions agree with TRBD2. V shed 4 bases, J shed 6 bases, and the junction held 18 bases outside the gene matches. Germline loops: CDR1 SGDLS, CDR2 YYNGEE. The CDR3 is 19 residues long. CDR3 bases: TGTGCCAGCAGCTTAGAGGAGCAAGCGACTAGCGGGGGGGTGGCCGAGCAGTACGTC. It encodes CASSLEEQATSGGVAEQYV.

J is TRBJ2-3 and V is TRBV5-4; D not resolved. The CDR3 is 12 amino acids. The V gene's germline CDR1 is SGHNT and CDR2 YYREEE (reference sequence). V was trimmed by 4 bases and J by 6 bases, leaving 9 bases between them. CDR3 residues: CASSLPGDTQYF. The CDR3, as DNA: TGTGCCAGCAGCCTCCCTGGGGATACGCAGTATTTT.

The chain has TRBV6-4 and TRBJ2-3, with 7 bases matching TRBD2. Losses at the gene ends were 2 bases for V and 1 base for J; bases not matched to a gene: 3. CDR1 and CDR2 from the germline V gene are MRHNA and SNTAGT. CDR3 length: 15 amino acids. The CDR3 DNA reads TGTGCCAGCAGTGACGGACTAGGGGGCACAGATACGCAGTATTTT. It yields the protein CASSDGLGGTDTQYF.

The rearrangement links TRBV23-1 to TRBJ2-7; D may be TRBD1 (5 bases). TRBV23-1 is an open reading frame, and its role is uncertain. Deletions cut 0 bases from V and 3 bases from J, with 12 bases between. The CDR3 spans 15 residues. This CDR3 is CASSQSWQGVYEQYV. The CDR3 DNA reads TGCGCCAGCAGTCAATCTTGGCAGGGTGTCTACGAGCAGTACGTC.

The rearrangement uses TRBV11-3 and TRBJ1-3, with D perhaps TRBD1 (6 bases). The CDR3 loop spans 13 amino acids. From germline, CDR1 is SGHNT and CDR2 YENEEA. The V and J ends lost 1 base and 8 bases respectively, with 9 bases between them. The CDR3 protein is CASSLAPGDTIYF. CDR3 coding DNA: TGTGCCAGCAGCTTAGCCCCAGGGGACACCATATATTTT.

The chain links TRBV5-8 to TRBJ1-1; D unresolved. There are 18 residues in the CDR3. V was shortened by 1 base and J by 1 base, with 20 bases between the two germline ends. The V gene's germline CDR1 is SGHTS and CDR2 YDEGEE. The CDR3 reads CASSLSRSSGDQNTEAFF. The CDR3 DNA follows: TGTGCCAGCAGCTTGAGTCGGAGTTCAGGCGACCAGAACACTGAAGCTTTCTTT.

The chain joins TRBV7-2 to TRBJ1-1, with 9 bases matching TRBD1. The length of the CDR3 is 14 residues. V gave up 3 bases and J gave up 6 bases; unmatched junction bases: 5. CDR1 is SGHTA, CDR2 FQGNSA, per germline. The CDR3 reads CASSLRTGEAEAFF. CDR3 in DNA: TGTGCCAGCAGCTTGCGGACAGGGGAGGCTGAAGCTTTCTTT. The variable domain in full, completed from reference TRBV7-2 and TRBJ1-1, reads GAGVSQSPSNKVTEKGKDVELRCDPISGHTALYWYRQSLGQGLEFLIYFQGNSAPDKSGLPSDRFSAERTGGSVSTLTIQRTQQEDSAVYLCASSLRTGEAEAFFGQGTRLTVV.

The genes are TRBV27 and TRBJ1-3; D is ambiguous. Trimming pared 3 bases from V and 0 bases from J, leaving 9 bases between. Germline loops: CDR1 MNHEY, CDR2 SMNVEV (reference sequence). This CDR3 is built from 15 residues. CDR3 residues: CASSFSVSSGNTIYF. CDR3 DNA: TGTGCCAGCAGTTTCTCGGTGTCCTCTGGAAACACCATATATTTT.

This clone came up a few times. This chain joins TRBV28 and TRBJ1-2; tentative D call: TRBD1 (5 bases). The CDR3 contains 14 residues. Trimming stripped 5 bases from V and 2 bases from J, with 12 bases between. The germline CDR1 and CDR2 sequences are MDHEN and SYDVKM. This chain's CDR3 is CASSGAALNYGYTF. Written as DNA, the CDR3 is TGTGCCAGCAGTGGGGCGGCGTTAAACTATGGCTACACCTTC.

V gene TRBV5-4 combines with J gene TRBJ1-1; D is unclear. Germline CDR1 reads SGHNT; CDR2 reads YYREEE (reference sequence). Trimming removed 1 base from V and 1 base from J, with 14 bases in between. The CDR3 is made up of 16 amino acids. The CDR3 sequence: CASSLSGRGSNTEAFF. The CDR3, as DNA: TGTGCCAGCAGCTTGAGCGGGCGGGGATCGAACACTGAAGCTTTCTTT.

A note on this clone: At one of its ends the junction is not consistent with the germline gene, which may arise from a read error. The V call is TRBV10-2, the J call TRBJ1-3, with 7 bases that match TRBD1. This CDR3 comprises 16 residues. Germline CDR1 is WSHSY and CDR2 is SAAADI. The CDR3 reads CAGSETDRLSGNTIYF. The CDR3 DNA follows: TGCGCCGGCAGTGAGACGGACAGGCTCTCTGGAAACACCATATATTTT.

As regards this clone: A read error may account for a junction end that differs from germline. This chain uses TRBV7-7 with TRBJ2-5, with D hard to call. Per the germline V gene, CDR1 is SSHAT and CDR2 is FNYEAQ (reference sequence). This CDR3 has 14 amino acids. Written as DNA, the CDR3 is TGTGCTAGCAGCTTCGGGCAGATCCAAGAGACCCAGTACTTC. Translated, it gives CASSFGQIQETQYF.

The CDR3 nucleotides read TGTGCCAGCAGCTTAGCGGCGGCAGCTGGTAATGAAAAACTGTTTTTT. It translates to CASSLAAAAGNEKLFF. The chain joins TRBV11-2 to TRBJ1-4; the D is unclear. The germline V gene has CDR1 SGHAT and CDR2 FQNNGV. There are 16 residues in the CDR3. Trimming took 1 base from V and 4 from J, leaving 13 bases between them.

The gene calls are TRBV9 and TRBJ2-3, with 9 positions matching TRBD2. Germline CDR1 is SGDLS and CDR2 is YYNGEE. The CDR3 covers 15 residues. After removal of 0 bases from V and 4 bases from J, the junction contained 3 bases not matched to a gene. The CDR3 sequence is CASSVGAGGADTQYF. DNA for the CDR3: TGTGCCAGCAGCGTAGGAGCGGGGGGCGCAGATACGCAGTATTTT.